This T cell receptor beta chain was identified in a study of cytomegalovirus exposure and HLA in healthy donors. Overall study findings and caveats: The productive fraction for most TCR beta V segments was about 90% or about 30% in an earlier analysis. Rare sequences made up most TCRs, while some public TCRs were found in many donors. As a later analysis showed, a missense DCLRE1C variant was linked to trimming of TCR beta V- and J-genes.

The PCR ran on 60 Vbeta and 13 Jbeta primers. Clones were read by immunoSEQ multiplex PCR, and TCRdb kept only the in-frame ones, dropping some. The sample lists about 84,000 clones; 55% to 65% were seen once. The germline V gene encodes CDR1 SEHNR and CDR2 FQNEAQ (reference sequence). This CDR3 contains 16 residues. Trimming removed 5 bases from V and 0 bases from J; junction bases left unmatched: 9. This clone was observed once. Its antigen is currently unknown. The specimen sequenced was PBMCs. V gene TRBV7-9 combines with J gene TRBJ1-2; 7 nucleotides align to TRBD1. The receptor's source is a woman in her 40s in good health and CMV-seropositive. This chain's CDR3 is CASSPTTGPPNYGYTF. DNA of the CDR3: TGTGCCAGCAGCCCAACGACAGGGCCTCCTAACTATGGCTACACCTTC.